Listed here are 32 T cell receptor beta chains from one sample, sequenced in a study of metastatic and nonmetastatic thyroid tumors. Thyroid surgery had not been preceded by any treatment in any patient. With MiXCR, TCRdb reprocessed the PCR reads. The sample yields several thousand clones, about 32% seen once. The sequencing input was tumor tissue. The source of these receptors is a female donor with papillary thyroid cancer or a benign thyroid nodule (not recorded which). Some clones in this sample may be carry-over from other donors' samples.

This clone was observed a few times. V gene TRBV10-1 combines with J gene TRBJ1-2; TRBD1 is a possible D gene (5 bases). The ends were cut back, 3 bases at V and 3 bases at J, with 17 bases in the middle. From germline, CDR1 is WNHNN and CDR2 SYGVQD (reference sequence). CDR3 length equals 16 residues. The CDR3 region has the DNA TGCGCCAGCAGTGATTTTGGTTTGACAGCCTACTATGGCTACACCTTC. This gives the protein CASSDFGLTAYYGYTF.

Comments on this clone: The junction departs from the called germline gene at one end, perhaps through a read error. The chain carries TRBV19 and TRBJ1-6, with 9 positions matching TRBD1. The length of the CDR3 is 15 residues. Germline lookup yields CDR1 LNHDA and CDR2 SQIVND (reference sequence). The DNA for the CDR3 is TGTCCCAGTAGTCCTCCACAGGGGGCTAATTCACCTCTCCACTTT. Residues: CPSSPPQGANSPLHF.

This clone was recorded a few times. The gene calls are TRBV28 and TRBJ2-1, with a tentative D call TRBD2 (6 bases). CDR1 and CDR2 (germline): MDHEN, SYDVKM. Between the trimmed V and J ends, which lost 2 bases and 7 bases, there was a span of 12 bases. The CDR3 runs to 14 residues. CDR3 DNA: TGTGCCAGCAGTTTAGGGGCGGGAACGAATGAGCAGTTCTTC. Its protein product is CASSLGAGTNEQFF.

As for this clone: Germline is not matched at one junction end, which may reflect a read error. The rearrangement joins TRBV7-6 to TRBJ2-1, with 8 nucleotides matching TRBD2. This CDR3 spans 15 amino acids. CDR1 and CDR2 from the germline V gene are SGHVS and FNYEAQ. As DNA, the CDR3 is TGTGCCAGGAGCTTAGTAGCTAGCGGGTACAATGAGCAGTTCTTC. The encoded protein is CARSLVASGYNEQFF.

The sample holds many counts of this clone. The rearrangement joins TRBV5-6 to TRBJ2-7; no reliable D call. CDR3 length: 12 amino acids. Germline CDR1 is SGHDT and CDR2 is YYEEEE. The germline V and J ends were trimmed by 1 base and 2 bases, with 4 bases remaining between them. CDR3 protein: CASSLWAYEQYF. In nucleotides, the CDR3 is TGTGCCAGCAGCTTGTGGGCCTACGAGCAGTACTTC. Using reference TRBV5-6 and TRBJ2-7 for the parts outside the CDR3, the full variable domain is DAGVTQSPTHLIKTRGQQVTLRCSPKSGHDTVSWYQQALGQGPQFIFQYYEEEERQRGNFPDRFSGHQFPNYSSELNVNALLLGDSALYLCASSLWAYEQYFGPGTRLTVT.

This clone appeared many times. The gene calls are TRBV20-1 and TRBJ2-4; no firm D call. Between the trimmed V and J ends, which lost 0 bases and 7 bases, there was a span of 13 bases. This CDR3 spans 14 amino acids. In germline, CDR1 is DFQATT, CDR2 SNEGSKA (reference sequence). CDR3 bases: TGCAGTGCTAGAGAGCCGGACGCAAGGAACATTCAGTACTTC. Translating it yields CSAREPDARNIQYF.

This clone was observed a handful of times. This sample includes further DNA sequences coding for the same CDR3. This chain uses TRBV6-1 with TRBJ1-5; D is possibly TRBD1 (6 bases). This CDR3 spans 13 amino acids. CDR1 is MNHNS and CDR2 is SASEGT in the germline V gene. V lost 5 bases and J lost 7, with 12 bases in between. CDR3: CASSPDSNQPQHF. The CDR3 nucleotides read TGTGCCAGCAGTCCGGACAGTAACCAGCCCCAGCATTTT.

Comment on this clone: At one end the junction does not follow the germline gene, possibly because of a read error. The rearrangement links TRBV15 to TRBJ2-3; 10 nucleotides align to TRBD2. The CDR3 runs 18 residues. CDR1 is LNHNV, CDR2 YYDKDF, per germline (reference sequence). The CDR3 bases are TGTGCCACCAGCAGAGATACACTAGCGGGATCTACCACAGATCCGCAGTATTTT. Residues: CATSRDTLAGSTTDPQYF.

The DNA for the CDR3 is TGCAGTGCTAGCGGAGGACAGGGCGACACTGAAGCTTTCTTT. Amino acids: CSASGGQGDTEAFF. This rearrangement joins TRBV20-1 to TRBJ1-1, with 8 positions matching TRBD1. The CDR3 totals 14 residues. J gave up 3 bases and V 3 bases, and 6 bases lay outside the gene matches. Looked up from germline, CDR1 is DFQATT and CDR2 is SNEGSKA (reference sequence).

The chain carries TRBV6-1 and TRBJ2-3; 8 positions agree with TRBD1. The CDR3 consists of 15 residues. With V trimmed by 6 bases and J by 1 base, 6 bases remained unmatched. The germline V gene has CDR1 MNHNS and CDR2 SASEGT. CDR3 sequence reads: CASRRGQAGTDTQYF. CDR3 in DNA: TGTGCCAGCAGACGGGGACAGGCGGGCACAGATACGCAGTATTTT.

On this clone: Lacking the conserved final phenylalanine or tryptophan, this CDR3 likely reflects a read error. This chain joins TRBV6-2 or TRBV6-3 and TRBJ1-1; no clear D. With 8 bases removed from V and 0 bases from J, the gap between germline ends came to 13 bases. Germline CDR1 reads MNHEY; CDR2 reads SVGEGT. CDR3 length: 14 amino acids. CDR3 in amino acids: CASCFMGMNTEAFL. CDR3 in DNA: TGTGCCAGCTGTTTCATGGGCATGAACACTGAAGCTTTCTTA.

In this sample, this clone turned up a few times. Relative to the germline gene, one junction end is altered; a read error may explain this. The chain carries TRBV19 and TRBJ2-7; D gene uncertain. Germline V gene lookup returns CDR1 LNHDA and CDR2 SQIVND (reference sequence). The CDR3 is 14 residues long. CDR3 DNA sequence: TGTGCCAGTAGCATAGGAGTAATTTCAGGCGAGCAGTACTTC. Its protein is CASSIGVISGEQYF.

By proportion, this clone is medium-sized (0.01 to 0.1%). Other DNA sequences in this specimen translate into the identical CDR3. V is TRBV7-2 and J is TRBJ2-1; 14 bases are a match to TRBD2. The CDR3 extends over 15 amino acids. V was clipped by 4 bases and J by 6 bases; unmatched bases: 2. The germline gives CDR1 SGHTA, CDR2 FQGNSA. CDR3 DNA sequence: TGTGCCAGCAGCTCGGGACTAGCGGGGGTCAATGAGCAGTTCTTC. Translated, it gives CASSSGLAGVNEQFF.

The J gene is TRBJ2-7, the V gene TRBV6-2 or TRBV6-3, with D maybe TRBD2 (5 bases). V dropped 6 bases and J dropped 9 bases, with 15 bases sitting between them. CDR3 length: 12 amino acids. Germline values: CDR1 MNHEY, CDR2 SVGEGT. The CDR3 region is CASSPSGLTQYF. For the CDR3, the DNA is TGTGCCAGCAGCCCCTCGGGGTTAACGCAGTACTTC.

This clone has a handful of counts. This CDR3 is CASSELEQYF. The CDR3 nucleotides are TGTGCCAGCAGTGAACTAGAGCAGTACTTC. The gene calls are TRBV6-1 and TRBJ2-7; D not resolved. The V gene lost 2 bases and the J gene lost 7 bases, with 3 bases spanning the gap. CDR3 length: 10 amino acids. Germline loops: CDR1 MNHNS, CDR2 SASEGT.

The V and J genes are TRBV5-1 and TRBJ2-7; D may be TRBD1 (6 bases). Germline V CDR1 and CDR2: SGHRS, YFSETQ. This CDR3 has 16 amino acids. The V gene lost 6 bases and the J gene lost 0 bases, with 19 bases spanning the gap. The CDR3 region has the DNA TGCGCCAGCAATGGGGGCCAGACCCCGGGCTCCTACGAGCAGTACTTC. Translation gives CASNGGQTPGSYEQYF.

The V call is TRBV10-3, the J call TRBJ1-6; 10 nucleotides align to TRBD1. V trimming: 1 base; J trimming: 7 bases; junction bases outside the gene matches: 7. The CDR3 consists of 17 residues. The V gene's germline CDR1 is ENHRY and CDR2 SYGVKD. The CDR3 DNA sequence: TGTGCCATCAGTGAGTTTTTACCGGGACAGGGGAATTCACCCCTCCACTTT. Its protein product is CAISEFLPGQGNSPLHF.

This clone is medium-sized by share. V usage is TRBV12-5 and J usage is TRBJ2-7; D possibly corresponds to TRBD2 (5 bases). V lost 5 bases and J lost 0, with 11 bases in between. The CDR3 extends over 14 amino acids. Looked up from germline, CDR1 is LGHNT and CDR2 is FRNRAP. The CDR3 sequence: CASGEGHSSYEQYF. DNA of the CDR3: TGTGCTAGTGGTGAGGGTCATAGCTCCTACGAGCAGTACTTC.

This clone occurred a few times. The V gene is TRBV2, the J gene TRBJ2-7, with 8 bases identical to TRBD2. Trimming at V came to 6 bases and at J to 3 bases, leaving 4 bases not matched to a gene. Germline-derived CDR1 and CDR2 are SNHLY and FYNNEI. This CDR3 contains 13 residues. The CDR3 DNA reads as TGTGCCAGCAGGGGGACTAGTTACTACGAGCAGTACTTC. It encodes CASRGTSYYEQYF.

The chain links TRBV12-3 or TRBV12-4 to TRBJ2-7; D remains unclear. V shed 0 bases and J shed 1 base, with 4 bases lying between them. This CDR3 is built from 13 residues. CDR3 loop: CASSLARSYEQYF. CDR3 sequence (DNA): TGTGCCAGCAGTTTAGCTAGGTCCTACGAGCAGTACTTC.

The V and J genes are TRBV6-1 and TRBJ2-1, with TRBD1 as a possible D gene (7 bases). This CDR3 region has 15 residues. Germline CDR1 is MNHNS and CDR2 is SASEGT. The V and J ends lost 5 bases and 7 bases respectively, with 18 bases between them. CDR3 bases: TGTGCCAGCAGTCCTAGGGCAGGGGGGCGGAATGAGCAGTTCTTC. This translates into CASSPRAGGRNEQFF.

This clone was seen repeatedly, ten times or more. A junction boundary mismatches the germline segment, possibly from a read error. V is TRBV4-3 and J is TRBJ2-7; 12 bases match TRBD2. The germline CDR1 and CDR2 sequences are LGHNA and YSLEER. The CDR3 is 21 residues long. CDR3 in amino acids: CASNQESVEEITGTSGHEQYF. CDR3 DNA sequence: TGCGCCAGCAACCAAGAGTCGGTGGAGGAAATAACCGGGACTAGCGGGCATGAGCAGTACTTC.

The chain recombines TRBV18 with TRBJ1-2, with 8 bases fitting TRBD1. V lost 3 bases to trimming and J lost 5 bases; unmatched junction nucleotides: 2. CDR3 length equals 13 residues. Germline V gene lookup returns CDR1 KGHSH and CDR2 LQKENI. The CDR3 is CASSPGQEYGYTF. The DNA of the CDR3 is TGTGCCAGCTCACCGGGACAGGAGTATGGCTACACCTTC.

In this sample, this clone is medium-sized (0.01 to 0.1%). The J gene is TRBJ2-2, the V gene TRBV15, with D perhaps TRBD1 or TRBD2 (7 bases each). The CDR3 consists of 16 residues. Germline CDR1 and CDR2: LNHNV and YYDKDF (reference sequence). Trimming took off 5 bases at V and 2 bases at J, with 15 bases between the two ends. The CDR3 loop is CATSAGGRANTGELFF. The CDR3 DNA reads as TGTGCCACCAGCGCAGGGGGGAGGGCTAACACCGGGGAGCTGTTTTTT.

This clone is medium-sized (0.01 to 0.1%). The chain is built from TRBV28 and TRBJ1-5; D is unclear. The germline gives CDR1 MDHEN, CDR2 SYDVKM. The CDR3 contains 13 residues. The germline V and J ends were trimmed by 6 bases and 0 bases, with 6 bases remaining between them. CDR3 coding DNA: TGTGCCAGCAGGAGGGATAGCAATCAGCCCCAGCATTTT. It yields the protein CASRRDSNQPQHF.

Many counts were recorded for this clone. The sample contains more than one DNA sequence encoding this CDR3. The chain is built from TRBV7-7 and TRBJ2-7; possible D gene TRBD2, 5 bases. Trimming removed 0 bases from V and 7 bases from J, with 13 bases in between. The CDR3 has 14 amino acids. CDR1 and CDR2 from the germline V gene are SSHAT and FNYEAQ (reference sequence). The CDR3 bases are TGTGCCAGCAGCTTAGCTCCGGGGATGGGGGAGCAGTACTTC. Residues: CASSLAPGMGEQYF.

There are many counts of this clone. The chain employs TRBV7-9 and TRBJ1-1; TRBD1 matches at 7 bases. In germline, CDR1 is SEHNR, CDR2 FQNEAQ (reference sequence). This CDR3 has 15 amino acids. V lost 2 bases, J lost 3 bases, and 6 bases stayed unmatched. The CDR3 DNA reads TGTGCCAGCAGCTTACAGGGGGAAGAACACACTGAAGCTTTCTTT. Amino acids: CASSLQGEEHTEAFF.

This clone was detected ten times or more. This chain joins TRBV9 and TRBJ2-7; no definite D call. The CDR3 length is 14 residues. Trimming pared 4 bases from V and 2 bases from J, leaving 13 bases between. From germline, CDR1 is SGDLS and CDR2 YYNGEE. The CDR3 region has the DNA TGTGCCAGCAGCAGGGCACTGCAGACCTACGAGCAGTACTTC. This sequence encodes CASSRALQTYEQYF.

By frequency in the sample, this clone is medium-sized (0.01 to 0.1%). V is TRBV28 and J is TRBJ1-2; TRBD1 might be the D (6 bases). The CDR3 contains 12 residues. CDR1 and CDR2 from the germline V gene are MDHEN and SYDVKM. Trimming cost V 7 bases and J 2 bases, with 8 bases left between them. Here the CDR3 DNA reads TGTGCCAGCACGGACAGCAACTATGGCTACACCTTC. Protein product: CASTDSNYGYTF.

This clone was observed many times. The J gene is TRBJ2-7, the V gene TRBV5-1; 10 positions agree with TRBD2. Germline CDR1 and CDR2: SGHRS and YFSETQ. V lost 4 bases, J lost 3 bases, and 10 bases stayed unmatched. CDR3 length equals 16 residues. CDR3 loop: CASSVSGGAFSYEQYF. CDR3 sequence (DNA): TGCGCCAGCAGCGTGAGCGGGGGGGCCTTTAGCTACGAGCAGTACTTC.

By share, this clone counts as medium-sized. For the CDR3, the DNA is TGTGCCAGCAGCATGCGGGAGGGCCTATACGAGCAGTACTTC. Translation: CASSMREGLYEQYF. The rearrangement links TRBV6-1 to TRBJ2-7; 9 bases are a match to TRBD2. CDR3 length: 14 amino acids. Germline values: CDR1 MNHNS, CDR2 SASEGT. V trimming: 6 bases; J trimming: 4 bases; junction bases outside the gene matches: 7.

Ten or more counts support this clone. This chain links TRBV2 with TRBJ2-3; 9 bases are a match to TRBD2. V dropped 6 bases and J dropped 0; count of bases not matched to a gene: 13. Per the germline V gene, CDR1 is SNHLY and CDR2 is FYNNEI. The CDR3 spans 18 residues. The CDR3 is CASRKGTSRYSSTDTQYF. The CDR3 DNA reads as TGTGCCAGCAGGAAAGGGACTAGCAGATATTCTAGCACAGATACGCAGTATTTT. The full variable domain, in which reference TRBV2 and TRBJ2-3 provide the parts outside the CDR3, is EPEVTQTPSHQVTQMGQEVILRCVPISNHLYFYWYRQILGQKVEFLVSFYNNEISEKSEIFDDQFSVERPDGSNFTLKIRSTKLEDSAMYFCASRKGTSRYSSTDTQYFGPGTRLTVL.